One sample yielded the 13 T cell receptor beta chains listed below, sequenced in a study of radiotherapy plus CTLA-4 blockade in lung cancer. Sequencing used immunoSEQ multiplex PCR; TCRdb keeps in-frame clones, though not all of them. Of under 95,000 clones listed, about 80% are singletons. Sequenced here: peripheral blood, sampled from a patient treated with radiotherapy plus ipilimumab. Receptors originate from a human donor with non-small cell lung cancer who had stable disease on radiotherapy plus ipilimumab.

This sequence joins TRBV28 and TRBJ1-3; D might be TRBD1 (5 bases). Germline CDR1 MDHEN, CDR2 SYDVKM. Trimming left V 3 bases short and J 0 bases short, with 21 bases between. The CDR3 loop spans 19 amino acids. CDR3 protein: CASSLGSPPRANSGNTIYF. As DNA, the CDR3 is TGTGCCAGCAGTTTGGGGTCGCCCCCCAGGGCGAACTCTGGAAACACCATATATTTT.

V usage is TRBV27 and J usage is TRBJ1-2, with D possibly being TRBD1 (5 bases). The germline V gene has CDR1 MNHEY and CDR2 SMNVEV (reference sequence). The length of the CDR3 is 17 residues. The ends were cut back, 0 bases at V and 0 bases at J, with 14 bases in the middle. CDR3 bases: TGTGCCAGCAGTTTATCGGGCAGGGCGTTAGCTAACTATGGCTACACCTTC. Encoded protein: CASSLSGRALANYGYTF.

This clone occurred a few times. The chain couples TRBV28 to TRBJ1-6; the D gene is possibly TRBD1 (6 bases). This CDR3 is built from 13 residues. V lost 6 bases and J lost 9, with 12 bases in between. Looked up from germline, CDR1 is MDHEN and CDR2 is SYDVKM. The chain's CDR3 is CASRLEGVSPLHF. In DNA, the CDR3 is TGTGCCAGCAGGTTAGAGGGGGTTTCACCCCTCCACTTT.

The V call is TRBV18, the J call TRBJ2-7, with a weak D call TRBD2 (5 bases). The ends were cut back, 4 bases at V and 0 bases at J, with 7 bases in the middle. There are 13 residues in the CDR3. Germline V CDR1 and CDR2: KGHSH, LQKENI. The CDR3 sequence is CASSRTDSYEQYF. The CDR3, as DNA: TGTGCCAGCTCACGGACTGACTCCTACGAGCAGTACTTC.

The chain carries TRBV9 and TRBJ2-5; a weak D match, TRBD1 (6 bases). The CDR3 sequence is 15 residues long. Germline lookup yields CDR1 SGDLS and CDR2 YYNGEE. V shed 4 bases and J shed 1 base, with 14 bases lying between them. CDR3 sequence (DNA): TGTGCCAGCAGCACTTCAGGGGTAACCCAAGAGACCCAGTACTTC. This translates into CASSTSGVTQETQYF.

This clone was seen a few times. The chain couples TRBV18 to TRBJ2-5, with D maybe TRBD2 (5 bases). The V and J ends lost 3 bases and 5 bases respectively, with 10 bases between them. The length of the CDR3 is 13 residues. The V gene's germline CDR1 is KGHSH and CDR2 LQKENI. The CDR3 nucleotides are TGTGCCAGCTCACCTCCTTCGGGGGAGACCCAGTACTTC. It translates to CASSPPSGETQYF.

The CDR3 nucleotides are TGTGCCAGCAGCTTAACTGTCATGGGAAATGAGCAGTTCTTC. The encoded protein is CASSLTVMGNEQFF. V gene TRBV7-3 combines with J gene TRBJ2-1; D uncertain. CDR1 and CDR2 from the germline V gene are SGHTA and FQGTGA. Trimming removed 0 bases from V and 7 bases from J, with 10 bases in between. This CDR3 comprises 14 residues.

The genes are TRBV12-2 and TRBJ2-3; the table's D call, TRBD2, has no DNA check behind it. TRBV12-2 is an annotated pseudogene. The CDR3 consists of 17 residues. CDR3 in DNA: TGTGCAAGTCGCTCTAGAGGCGGGAGGGCCTTCGCAGATACGCAGTATTTT. It translates to CASRSRGGRAFADTQYF.

The chain has TRBV25-1 and TRBJ2-3; tentatively, D is TRBD2 (5 bases). The germline gives CDR1 MGHDK, CDR2 SYGVNS. Trimming took 0 bases from V and 4 from J, leaving 11 bases between them. The CDR3 consists of 15 residues. In DNA form, the CDR3 reads TGTGCCAGCAGTGAATATTTGGGAGCGGCAGATACGCAGTATTTT. This sequence encodes CASSEYLGAADTQYF.

The chain has TRBV6-1 and TRBJ1-6, with 8 bases identical to TRBD1. With V trimmed by 4 bases and J by 10 bases, 12 bases remained unmatched. Per germline, CDR1 MNHNS and CDR2 SASEGT. There are 16 residues in the CDR3. The CDR3 reads CASSGVAGGAGSPLHF. The CDR3 coding sequence is TGTGCCAGCAGTGGTGTAGCAGGGGGCGCGGGGTCACCCCTCCACTTT.

The chain joins TRBV6-6 to TRBJ2-7; TRBD1 matches 11 bases. Germline CDR1 is MNHNY and CDR2 is SVGAGI (reference sequence). The CDR3 sequence is 15 residues long. J gave up 4 bases and V 6 bases, and 8 bases lay outside the gene matches. CDR3 DNA: TGTGCCAGCAGCTGGTCCGGGACAGGGGGTTACGAGCAGTACTTC. This sequence encodes CASSWSGTGGYEQYF.

The chain uses TRBV4-2 and TRBJ2-3; 7 bases match TRBD2. Germline V gene sequence: CDR1 LGHNA, CDR2 YNFKEQ. The length of the CDR3 is 15 residues. Unmatched junction bases numbered 4, after V lost 2 bases and J lost 2 bases. CDR3 bases: TGTGCCAGCAGCCAAAACGGGGGGTTCACAGATACGCAGTATTTT. Protein sequence: CASSQNGGFTDTQYF.

The chain links TRBV2 to TRBJ2-1; D is undetermined. CDR1 SNHLY and CDR2 FYNNEI come from the germline V gene. Trimming pared 6 bases from V and 0 bases from J, leaving 18 bases between. The CDR3 length is 17 residues. The CDR3 bases are TGTGCCAGCAGCAAACCTAGGACCGGTAGCTCCTACAATGAGCAGTTCTTC. This gives the protein CASSKPRTGSSYNEQFF. Full variable domain (rest looked up from reference TRBV2 and TRBJ2-1): EPEVTQTPSHQVTQMGQEVILRCVPISNHLYFYWYRQILGQKVEFLVSFYNNEISEKSEIFDDQFSVERPDGSNFTLKIRSTKLEDSAMYFCASSKPRTGSSYNEQFFGPGTRLTVL.